Listed below are T cell receptor beta chains from one sample, sequenced in a study of cytomegalovirus exposure and HLA in healthy donors. Some clones are missing from TCRdb's copy, which holds only in-frame ones; the method was immunoSEQ multiplex PCR. Here the sample table reports 38,000 or so clones. The specimen was PBMCs. These receptors came from a man between 35 and 55 years old in good health and CMV-seropositive. The CDR3 runs from the conserved cysteine through the conserved F or W. D genes are given only for firm matches. A row's size may be missing; if present it is once, few, many or a size class.

D: TRBD2
J: TRBJ2-5
V: TRBV6-5
size: .
DNA: TGTGCCAGCAACCCCAGGGCTAGCGGACTTTGGACCCAGTACTTC
CDR3: CASNPRASGLWTQYF

D: .
J: TRBJ1-2
V: TRBV5-1
size: .
DNA: TGCGCCAGCAGCTTGGCTGGGGCGGGAGGCTACACCTTC
CDR3: CASSLAGAGGYTF

D: .
J: TRBJ2-3
V: TRBV5-4
size: .
DNA: TGTGCCAGCAGCTTGGGCAGGTCCTTGGGCGATACGCAGTATTTT
CDR3: CASSLGRSLGDTQYF

D: .
J: TRBJ1-1
V: TRBV4-1
size: .
DNA: TGCGCCAGCAGCCAACATACACAGGAGAAAGCTTTCTTT
CDR3: CASSQHTQEKAFF

D: .
J: TRBJ1-2
V: TRBV28
size: .
DNA: TGTGCCAGCAGCGCAGGTAACACAAACTATGGCTACACCTTC
CDR3: CASSAGNTNYGYTF

D: TRBD1
J: TRBJ1-5
V: TRBV5-8
size: .
DNA: TGTGCCAGCAGCTTGGTCCTTTTGGGGACAGGGGGCAATCAGCCCCAGCATTTT
CDR3: CASSLVLLGTGGNQPQHF

D: .
J: TRBJ2-1
V: TRBV11-2
size: .
DNA: TGTGCCAGCAGCCCCACCACCTTGGTCCTGGGAGATGAGCAGTTCTTC
CDR3: CASSPTTLVLGDEQFF

D: .
J: TRBJ2-5
V: TRBV19
size: .
DNA: TGTGCCAGTATGCGCGGAAGTGGCGGGCGAGAGACCCAGTACTTC
CDR3: CASMRGSGGRETQYF

D: TRBD1
J: TRBJ2-7
V: TRBV27
size: large
DNA: TGTGCCAGCAGCCCTCAGGGGGCCCTCTCCTACGAGCAGTACTTC
CDR3: CASSPQGALSYEQYF

D: TRBD1
J: TRBJ1-1
V: TRBV29-1
size: .
DNA: TGCAGCGGGGGGACAGGGGGGTGGACTGAAGCTTTCTTT
CDR3: CSGGTGGWTEAFF

D: TRBD2
J: TRBJ2-7
V: TRBV29-1
size: .
DNA: TGCAGCGTTGGCGGCGGGAGGGTCCCTCTCTACGAGCAGTACTTC
CDR3: CSVGGGRVPLYEQYF

D: .
J: TRBJ2-5
V: TRBV5-6
size: .
DNA: TGTGCCAGCAGCCCGGGCATACCCTCAGGGATAGTGGGTCAGGAGACCCAGTACTTC
CDR3: CASSPGIPSGIVGQETQYF

D: TRBD2
J: TRBJ2-3
V: TRBV11-2
size: .
DNA: TGTGCCAGCAGCTTGGGGGGGGAAGATACGCAGTATTTT
CDR3: CASSLGGEDTQYF

D: TRBD1
J: TRBJ2-7
V: TRBV7-6
size: .
DNA: TGTGCCAGCAGCTTCGGGACAGGGGGCTTCAACGAGCAGTACTTC
CDR3: CASSFGTGGFNEQYF

D: .
J: TRBJ2-3
V: TRBV2
size: .
DNA: TGTGCCCGAAAGCGGACTAGCACAGATACGCAGTATTTT
CDR3: CARKRTSTDTQYF

D: .
J: TRBJ1-1
V: TRBV27
size: .
DNA: TGTGCCAGCAGGACCGGACAGTCGAACACTGAAGCTTTCTTT
CDR3: CASRTGQSNTEAFF

D: .
J: TRBJ1-5
V: TRBV2
size: .
DNA: TGTGCCAGCAGTAGGGACATCTATAGCAATCAGCCCCAGCATTTT
CDR3: CASSRDIYSNQPQHF

D: TRBD1
J: TRBJ2-7
V: TRBV7-9
size: .
DNA: TGTGCCAGCAGCTTCGGGACAGGGGGAGGCTACGAGCAGTACTTC
CDR3: CASSFGTGGGYEQYF

D: TRBD1
J: TRBJ1-4
V: TRBV18
size: .
DNA: TGTGCCAGCTCACCACGACAGGGGAATGAAAAACTGTTTTTT
CDR3: CASSPRQGNEKLFF

D: TRBD2
J: TRBJ2-3
V: TRBV7-8
size: .
DNA: TGTGCCAGCAGCTCCCTAGCGGGAGCTACAGATACGCAGTATTTT
CDR3: CASSSLAGATDTQYF

D: .
J: TRBJ2-6
V: TRBV12-5
size: .
DNA: TGTGCTAGTGCCACGTCAGGGGTGGGGGCCAACGTCCTGACTTTC
CDR3: CASATSGVGANVLTF

D: .
J: TRBJ1-3
V: TRBV19
size: .
DNA: TGTGCCAGTGGGGAGGGACGAGGTGGAAACACCATATATTTT
CDR3: CASGEGRGGNTIYF

D: .
J: TRBJ1-1
V: TRBV30
size: .
DNA: TGTGCCTGGGAAAGTAGCCCCATTGCTTTCTTT
CDR3: CAWESSPIAFF

D: TRBD1
J: TRBJ1-3
V: TRBV5-1
size: .
DNA: TGCGCCAGCAGCTTAACCGGGACAGGGTTTAGAAACACCATATATTTT
CDR3: CASSLTGTGFRNTIYF

D: TRBD1
J: TRBJ1-4
V: TRBV6-1
size: .
DNA: TGTGCCAGCAGTGGACAGGGTGGCGAAAAACTGTTTTTT
CDR3: CASSGQGGEKLFF

D: .
J: TRBJ1-3
V: TRBV4-2
size: .
DNA: TGTGCCAGCAGCCAAGTCTTACCGCCAGGCCCCAAAGACTCTGGAAACACCATATATTTT
CDR3: CASSQVLPPGPKDSGNTIYF

D: .
J: TRBJ1-3
V: TRBV30
size: .
DNA: TGTGCCTGGGCAGCCTTTACAGGGCCTTCTGGAAACACCATATATTTT
CDR3: CAWAAFTGPSGNTIYF

D: TRBD1
J: TRBJ1-1
V: TRBV30
size: .
DNA: TGTGCCTGGAGTTGGGGACAGGTGAACACTGAAGCTTTCTTT
CDR3: CAWSWGQVNTEAFF

D: .
J: TRBJ2-2
V: TRBV10-2
size: .
DNA: TGCGCCAGCACCTACAGGGACGACACCGGGGAGCTGTTTTTT
CDR3: CASTYRDDTGELFF

D: TRBD1
J: TRBJ1-2
V: TRBV25-1
size: .
DNA: TGTGGCAGCAGTGAATATAGAGACAGGGGATATGGCTACACCTTC
CDR3: CGSSEYRDRGYGYTF

D: TRBD1
J: TRBJ2-6
V: TRBV5-1
size: .
DNA: TGCGCCAGCAGCTCTCCATACAGGGGGCCGGGGGCCAACGTCCTGACTTTC
CDR3: CASSSPYRGPGANVLTF

D: .
J: TRBJ1-1
V: TRBV7-2
size: .
DNA: TGTGCCAGCAGCTTAGGAAGGCAGGACACTGAAGCTTTCTTT
CDR3: CASSLGRQDTEAFF

D: .
J: TRBJ2-3
V: TRBV20-1
size: .
DNA: TGCAGTGCTAATTCGGCAGATACGCAGTATTTT
CDR3: CSANSADTQYF

D: .
J: TRBJ2-7
V: TRBV18
size: .
DNA: TGTGCCAGCTCGACAGGTCTTGGGAACGAGCAGTACTTC
CDR3: CASSTGLGNEQYF

D: TRBD2
J: TRBJ2-1
V: TRBV7-3
size: .
DNA: TGTGCCAGCAGACCTCCGGGACTAGCGGGAGCGAATGAGCAGTTCTTC
CDR3: CASRPPGLAGANEQFF

D: TRBD2
J: TRBJ2-1
V: TRBV4-3
size: .
DNA: TGCGCCAGCAGCCCGCGACTAGCGGGAGACTACAATGAGCAGTTCTTC
CDR3: CASSPRLAGDYNEQFF

D: .
J: TRBJ1-2
V: TRBV7-8
size: .
DNA: TGTGCCAGCAGCTCAAGGACTGCGATCGGTGGCTACACCTTC
CDR3: CASSSRTAIGGYTF

D: TRBD1
J: TRBJ2-7
V: TRBV6-6
size: .
DNA: TGTGCCAGCTTAGGACAGGGGACCTACGAGCAGTACTTC
CDR3: CASLGQGTYEQYF

D: TRBD2
J: TRBJ2-7
V: TRBV27
size: .
DNA: TGTGCCAGCTCACCGGGACTAGCAATCGAGCAGTACTTC
CDR3: CASSPGLAIEQYF

D: .
J: TRBJ1-1
V: TRBV29-1
size: .
DNA: TGCAGCGTTGCTCCCCCGGAGGGGAACACTGAAGCTTTCTTT
CDR3: CSVAPPEGNTEAFF

D: .
J: TRBJ1-5
V: TRBV28
size: .
DNA: TGTGCCAGCAGGTTTCCCCTAGGGGGTCAGCCCCAGCATTTT
CDR3: CASRFPLGGQPQHF

D: .
J: TRBJ2-7
V: TRBV19
size: .
DNA: TGTGCCAGTAGTATAGGGGGACTTTACGAGCAGTACTTC
CDR3: CASSIGGLYEQYF

D: .
J: TRBJ1-1
V: TRBV5-4
size: .
DNA: TGTGCCAGCAGCCCTGAATTAACGTTGTCGGGGAACACTGAAGCTTTCTTT
CDR3: CASSPELTLSGNTEAFF

D: TRBD2
J: TRBJ2-2
V: TRBV9
size: .
DNA: TGTGCCAGCACCCAGGGACTAGCGGGAGGGCAGGGGGAGCTGTTTTTT
CDR3: CASTQGLAGGQGELFF

D: .
J: TRBJ1-5
V: TRBV9
size: .
DNA: TGTGCCAGCAGCGCAACGGACAGTTCACTCCAGCCCCAGCATTTT
CDR3: CASSATDSSLQPQHF

D: .
J: TRBJ2-1
V: TRBV11-2
size: .
DNA: TGTGCCAGCAGCTTACAGGGCGGGGGCCACAATGAGCAGTTCTTC
CDR3: CASSLQGGGHNEQFF

D: .
J: TRBJ1-1
V: TRBV30
size: .
DNA: TGTGCCCTTAATGAGGGCCCGAACACTGAAGCTTTCTTT
CDR3: CALNEGPNTEAFF

D: TRBD1
J: TRBJ2-1
V: TRBV14
size: .
DNA: TGTGCCAGCAGCCCGCGGACAGGGAGGCACAATGAGCAGTTCTTC
CDR3: CASSPRTGRHNEQFF

D: TRBD2
J: TRBJ2-7
V: TRBV7-9
size: .
DNA: TGTGCCAGTATGTTGGGAGCCGGGAGGGTCCACCACGAGCAGTACTTC
CDR3: CASMLGAGRVHHEQYF

D: .
J: TRBJ1-1
V: TRBV30
size: .
DNA: TGTGCCTGGATCCCGGGAGGGGGTATAACCAACACTGAAGCTTTCTTT
CDR3: CAWIPGGGITNTEAFF